The present TCR beta chain was sequenced within a study of blood T cell repertoires in COVID-19 (dated by TCRdb to the early 2020s). A note on the overall study: Samples covering the acute and convalescent phases of COVID-19 were provided by collaborators in the United States, Italy and Spain. The repertoires were made available in a free public database intended to serve as a resource for research on the immune response to SARS-CoV-2. Subjects who had been exposed to COVID-19, were actively infected with it, or had recovered from it provided the deeply sampled blood TCRbeta repertoires that made up the dataset. The material from the prospective study consisted of cDNA or gDNA derived from T cells, B-cell-depleted T cells, or PBMCs. HLA class I and class II types, where available, came from metadata supplied by the sample provider rather than from assay-based typing. Nearly every sample came with metadata listing a de-identified subject ID, COVID-19 status, age in years and sex. Samples were obtained from the ongoing ImmuneRACE study (first 160 participants) and from over 1,000 subjects provided by 6 global collaborators. The paper as a whole reports these results and caveats: The amount of clinical and demographic metadata varied by source and participant and was provided uncurated.

TCRbeta CDR3 regions were amplified from genomic DNA by means of the immunoSEQ Assay, a bias-controlled multiplex PCR. The original pipeline was this. Nucleated cell counts per sample were estimated from amplification of reference gene primers within the assay. To quantify the absolute abundance of each unique TCRbeta CDR3 rearrangement, sequence reads were collapsed and filtered. For each sample, productive Simpson clonality was calculated as the square root of Simpson's diversity index across productive rearrangements. TCRdb provides this immuneACCESS table in a form limited to in-frame rearrangements. Some clones are lacking; in checked studies, under half of them reflect an unresolved V gene, and why the rest are absent is not known. V, J and clone size are taken as reported in that table, and D and trimming were inferred from the DNA itself. The sample has 300,000 to 350,000 clones on record, about 90% of them singletons. Of the sample, about 1% falls within the top ten clones.

As regards this clone: Its antigen is not yet known. Base qualities were left out, and no much larger clone turns up one base away.

The V end gives up 4 bases and the J end 7 bases, leaving 6 bases in the junction not matched to a gene. The CDR3 numbers 13 residues from cysteine through phenylalanine. Only the CDR3 DNA is retained, 39 bases long and in frame from the first base. Reading the germline V gene gives CDR1 LGHNA and CDR2 YSLEER. One collaborating source in Seattle enrolled patients during active infection and followed them longitudinally through the course of disease. The collaborating institutions used their own protocols to collect whole blood in K2EDTA tubes. For TCRbeta analysis, collaborators shipped samples as frozen whole blood, isolated PBMCs, or DNA extracted from either of those sample types.

The specimen was peripheral blood. The origin of this receptor is a woman aged 40 to 50 with COVID-19, enrolled during active disease. Rearrangement joined TRBV4-3 to TRBJ1-1, and 7 bases in between align with TRBD1. CDR3 region: CASSLDREDEAFF. The nucleotides read TGCGCCAGCAGCCTCGACAGGGAGGATGAAGCTTTCTTT.